Sequencing of this T cell receptor beta chain was carried out in a study of siplizumab effects on memory and regulatory T cells (dated by TCRdb to the late 2010s). For the study in its entirety: The study looked at the effect of siplizumab, an anti-CD2 antibody, on alloreactive T-cell subsets in allogeneic mixed lymphocyte reactions made from human PBMCs. General study outcomes and caveats: Unstimulated naive T cells appeared more diverse than memory T cells, and naive cells seemed to contribute substantially to the alloresponse. Whether proliferating Tregs from siplizumab cultures actually had suppressive function was not functionally confirmed. For roughly 80-95% of proliferating CD4+ or CD8+ clones, no naive or memory phenotype could be assigned. Because sequences below about 10^-5 frequency were poorly captured, only a minor fraction of alloreactive clones could be mapped to unstimulated subsets. Among mappable alloreactive CD4+ clones, an average Treg-derived fraction of over 60% was observed with siplizumab, compared with roughly 27% in control reactions. The cumulative frequency of alloreactive sequences traceable to unstimulated CD4+ memory T cells was significantly reduced by siplizumab.

Relative to germline, V is 6 bases shorter and J is 0 bases shorter, with 21 bases between their ends. The germline V gene (reference sequence) sets CDR1 to LNHDA and CDR2 to SQIVND. The CDR3 numbers 18 residues from cysteine through phenylalanine. This entry keeps only the CDR3 DNA: 54 bases, framed from base 1. The library was produced with the immunoSEQ multiplex PCR assay. Roughly 10^5 TCR templates per sample were assayed on the deep sequencing platform. Genomic DNA extracted from sorted T cells was used for TCRbeta CDR3 sequencing. The authors processed their data as follows. Clonal analysis of TCRbeta CDR3 data was done in the R programming language. Comparing unstimulated samples against CFSE-low samples taken after the reaction was how alloreactive CD4+ and CD8+ clones were defined. Alloreactive CD4+ clones were assigned to regulatory or non-regulatory origin by matching sequences to sorted unstimulated Treg and non-Treg repertoires. Here the immuneACCESS table is served through TCRdb, limited to in-frame sequences with V and J called. Missing clones are a known gap in these copies; in checked studies unresolved V genes cover under half, and the rest lacks a known reason. V and J calls and clone size are copied from that table; D and trimming were computed from the DNA. This sample is represented by around 100,000 clones; about 91% of them were singletons. Around 0.77% of the sample is in the top ten clones.

Sorted unstimulated T cells, along with proliferating T cells recovered from mixed lymphocyte reactions, underwent TCRbeta CDR3 sequencing. Fresh whole blood from approximately ten HLA-typed healthy donors was used to isolate PBMCs. To map where alloreactive clones came from, CD4+ regulatory T cells in the unstimulated state were FACS-sorted. In regard to this clone: Its antigen has not been determined. Qualities for individual bases were not recorded, and no much larger clone is one base off.

This receptor was identified in a human donor in good health. The specimen sequenced was Tregs sorted from blood. The rearrangement combines TRBV19 with TRBJ1-3, with a tentative D gene TRBD1 over 5 matching bases. Read as DNA, the sequence is TGTGCCAGTAGGTCGCGCGACCACACAGGCGCCTCTGGAAACACCATATATTTT. It translates as CASRSRDHTGASGNTIYF.